Following are 20 T cell receptor beta chains from one sample sequenced in a study of Graves' ophthalmopathy and Graves' hyperthyroidism. The sequenced template was RNA, covering the TCR beta CDR3 region. Investigators did first-round RT-PCR with HTBI primers, then second-round multiplex PCR. TCRdb processed the multiplex PCR reads anew with MiXCR; each CDR3 protein has one entry. The sample has under 350,000 distinct CDR3 sequences, around a sixth seen once. The specimen sequenced was peripheral blood. The receptors were gathered from an adult man with Graves' ophthalmopathy.

This clonotype was recorded many times. This chain uses TRBV19 with TRBJ2-6; TRBD2 agrees at 8 bases. Germline V gene sequence: CDR1 LNHDA, CDR2 SQIVND (reference sequence). The CDR3 spans 17 residues. After removal of 4 bases from V and 1 base from J, the junction contained 6 bases not matched to a gene. CDR3 in amino acids: CASSTSGGLSGANVLTF. Written as DNA, the CDR3 is TGTGCCAGTAGTACCAGCGGGGGCCTATCTGGGGCCAACGTCCTGACTTTC.

This clonotype was observed at least ten times. V and J are TRBV7-2 and TRBJ2-3, with D possibly TRBD1 on 5 matching bases. The CDR3 runs 13 residues. Germline lookup yields CDR1 SGHTA and CDR2 FQGNSA. V lost 5 bases and J 4 bases, leaving 10 bases between the germline ends. The CDR3 region has the DNA TGTGCCAGCAGCACCTGGACACCAGATACGCAGTATTTT. Its protein product is CASSTWTPDTQYF.

This clonotype was seen ten or more times. The chain recombines TRBV28 with TRBJ2-7; TRBD2 matches 10 bases. V lost 6 bases, J lost 4 bases, and 9 bases stayed unmatched. CDR3 length equals 15 residues. The germline gives CDR1 MDHEN, CDR2 SYDVKM. CDR3 sequence reads: CASRMTSGRNYEQYF. As DNA, the CDR3 is TGTGCCAGCAGAATGACTAGCGGGCGTAATTACGAGCAGTACTTC.

In its sample, this clonotype was seen many times. V usage is TRBV27 and J usage is TRBJ2-7; 8 bases fit TRBD2. With V trimmed by 3 bases and J by 2 bases, 6 bases remained unmatched. Germline V lookup: CDR1 MNHEY, CDR2 SMNVEV (reference sequence). This CDR3 has 15 residues. The CDR3 protein is CASSLSSGATYEQYF. CDR3 coding DNA: TGTGCCAGCAGTTTGAGTAGCGGGGCCACCTACGAGCAGTACTTC.

The rearrangement joins TRBV28 to TRBJ2-7, with unresolved D. The V and J ends lost 6 bases and 2 bases respectively, with 14 bases between them. Germline CDR1 is MDHEN and CDR2 is SYDVKM. This CDR3 region has 14 residues. CDR3 sequence reads: CASSPVLVTYEQYF. The CDR3 bases are TGTGCCAGCAGCCCCGTTCTAGTCACCTACGAGCAGTACTTC.

This clonotype was seen repeatedly, ten times or more. The chain carries TRBV5-1 and TRBJ2-5, with D perhaps TRBD2 (6 bases). The length of the CDR3 is 14 residues. The V and J ends lost 5 bases and 3 bases respectively, with 14 bases between them. Germline CDR1 SGHRS, CDR2 YFSETQ. As DNA, the CDR3 is TGCGCCAGCAGACCTAGCAGGAGGGAAGAGACCCAGTACTTC. Its translation is CASRPSRREETQYF.

This clonotype was seen a handful of times. This sequence joins TRBV2 and TRBJ2-5, with TRBD2 matching 7 bases. The germline gives CDR1 SNHLY, CDR2 FYNNEI. This CDR3 has 14 residues. Trimming removed 8 bases from V and 2 bases from J; junction bases left unmatched: 8. Here the CDR3 reads CASHGGGFQETQYF. The CDR3 nucleotides are TGTGCCAGCCACGGGGGAGGGTTTCAAGAGACCCAGTACTTC.

This clonotype was found many times. The rearrangement joins TRBV15 to TRBJ1-1, with D perhaps TRBD1 (5 bases). Germline V gives CDR1 LNHNV, CDR2 YYDKDF (reference sequence). This CDR3 contains 13 residues. V dropped 0 bases and J dropped 6 bases, with 8 bases sitting between them. Here the CDR3 reads CATSRDGGSEAFF. CDR3 sequence (DNA): TGTGCCACCAGCAGAGACGGGGGGTCTGAAGCTTTCTTT.

At least ten counts were recorded for this clonotype. J is TRBJ1-1 and V is TRBV3-1; no firm D call. This CDR3 comprises 17 residues. The V end was cut by 1 base, the J end by 1 base, with 16 bases between. The germline CDR1 and CDR2 sequences are LGHDT and YNNKEL (reference sequence). The CDR3 bases are TGTGCCAGCAGCCAAGCAACCGGGCCCTCTGGGAACACTGAAGCTTTCTTT. It translates to CASSQATGPSGNTEAFF.

There are many counts of this clonotype. DNA of the CDR3: TGTGCCAGCACCCAGGAGGGCTCTGGAAACACCATATATTTT. It is translated as CASTQEGSGNTIYF. The chain combines TRBV6-5 with TRBJ1-3, with D unclear. The CDR3 extends over 14 amino acids. Trimming cost V 7 bases and J 0 bases, with 10 bases left between them. The germline V gene encodes CDR1 MNHEY and CDR2 SVGAGI.

This clonotype came up many times. V gene TRBV11-3 combines with J gene TRBJ2-7; 9 bases line up with TRBD1. This CDR3 is built from 15 residues. The germline V gene encodes CDR1 SGHNT and CDR2 YENEEA. Trimming cost V 5 bases and J 2 bases; bases outside gene matches: 7. In DNA, the CDR3 is TGTGCCAGCAGCCTCATGGGACAGGGTCCCTACGAGCAGTACTTC. Translated: CASSLMGQGPYEQYF.

This clonotype was observed many times. This rearrangement joins TRBV28 to TRBJ1-3; tentatively, D is TRBD1 (6 bases). Trimming pared 6 bases from V and 4 bases from J, leaving 22 bases between. The CDR3 is 17 residues long. Germline-derived CDR1 and CDR2 are MDHEN and SYDVKM. The CDR3 loop reads CASRSSGGLFIGNTIYF. DNA for the CDR3: TGTGCCAGCAGATCGAGCGGGGGCCTCTTTATCGGAAACACCATATATTTT.

The table lists this clonotype with many counts. The gene calls are TRBV3-1 and TRBJ2-5; D gene unclear. The CDR3 spans 10 residues. CDR1 is LGHDT and CDR2 is YNNKEL in the germline V gene (reference sequence). The V end was cut by 4 bases, the J end by 7 bases, with 4 bases between. This CDR3 reads CASSRGTQYF. The CDR3 coding sequence is TGTGCCAGCAGCCGGGGGACCCAGTACTTC.

The chain recombines TRBV18 with TRBJ2-5; no definite D call. Trimming removed 1 base at V and 4 bases at J, with 16 bases between. Looked up from germline, CDR1 is KGHSH and CDR2 is LQKENI. The CDR3 is 16 amino acids. The CDR3: CASSPLAVTVGETQYF. The CDR3 DNA sequence: TGTGCCAGCTCACCACTGGCGGTAACGGTAGGAGAGACCCAGTACTTC.

Remarks on this clonotype: One junction end does not reproduce the germline sequence, and a read error may be involved. This chain connects TRBV11-2 to TRBJ2-5; 7 bases agree with TRBD2. The CDR3 runs 10 residues. The germline V gene has CDR1 SGHAT and CDR2 FQNNGV. Here the CDR3 reads CASGTETQYF. The CDR3 region has the DNA TGCGCCAGCGGGACAGAGACCCAGTACTTC. Full variable domain (outside the CDR3, taken from reference TRBV11-2 and TRBJ2-5): EAGVAQSPRYKIIEKRQSVAFWCNPISGHATLYWYQQILGQGPKLLIQFQNNGVVDDSQLPKDRFSAERLKGVDSTLKIQPAKLEDSAVYLCASGTETQYFGPGTRLLVL.

The J gene is TRBJ2-7, the V gene TRBV30; D ambiguous. Trimming shortened V by 1 base and J by 12 bases, and 13 bases separated the two germline ends. This CDR3 has 11 amino acids. Germline V gene lookup returns CDR1 GTSNPN and CDR2 SVGIG (reference sequence). The CDR3 protein is CAWSEISSVYF. The CDR3 nucleotides are TGTGCCTGGAGTGAGATTTCGTCGGTGTACTTC.

This clonotype came up many times. The chain joins TRBV28 to TRBJ1-5; a possible D gene is TRBD1 (6 bases). CDR1 is MDHEN, CDR2 SYDVKM, per germline. The CDR3 covers 16 residues. V gave up 7 bases and J gave up 0 bases, with 16 bases separating them. CDR3 nucleotides: TGTGCCAGCACCTTACAAGGGGGACTTAGCAATCAGCCCCAGCATTTT. This sequence encodes CASTLQGGLSNQPQHF.

In this sample, this clonotype turned up many times. J is TRBJ2-7 and V is TRBV6-5; 8 bases fit TRBD1. CDR1 is MNHEY and CDR2 is SVGAGI in the germline V gene. Trimming removed 0 bases from V and 2 bases from J; junction bases left unmatched: 6. This CDR3 region has 16 residues. CDR3 bases: TGTGCCAGCAGTTACTCGAGGGACAGGACCCCCTACGAGCAGTACTTC. Protein: CASSYSRDRTPYEQYF.

This clonotype has a count of ten or more. The chain couples TRBV7-2 to TRBJ2-7; 7 positions match TRBD1. In germline, CDR1 is SGHTA, CDR2 FQGNSA. The junction had 9 bases not matched to a gene; V was cut back by 5 bases and J by 2 bases. There are 15 residues in the CDR3. The CDR3 DNA reads TGTGCCAGCAGCCCTTCGGGACAGAGAACCTACGAGCAGTACTTC. Residues: CASSPSGQRTYEQYF.

This clonotype occurred many times. The gene calls are TRBV7-8 and TRBJ2-5, with 10 bases that match TRBD2. This CDR3 comprises 18 residues. Germline V CDR1 and CDR2: SGHVS, FQNEAQ. The trim removed 0 bases at V and 3 bases at J, leaving 10 bases unmatched. CDR3 protein: CASSLADISGRWEETQYF. CDR3 sequence (DNA): TGTGCCAGCAGCTTAGCGGATATTAGCGGGAGGTGGGAAGAGACCCAGTACTTC. The whole variable domain, remainder taken from reference TRBV7-8 and TRBJ2-5, is GAGVSQSPRYKVAKRGQDVALRCDPISGHVSLFWYQQALGQGPEFLTYFQNEAQLDKSGLPSDRFFAERPEGSVSTLKIQRTQQEDSAVYLCASSLADISGRWEETQYFGPGTRLLVL.